The source of this T cell receptor beta chain is a study of OX40 agonist ivuxolimab in advanced cancers. Some clones are missing from TCRdb's copy, which holds only in-frame ones; the method was immunoSEQ multiplex PCR. This sample has about 41,000 clones, with roughly 82% found just once. Study findings and constraints: Certain nonresponders likewise exhibited a low normalized T-cell clonal expansion.

On cycle 4 day 1 and cycle 7 day 1, as well as at baseline, blood was sampled. With respect to this clone: The antigen is not known.

V lost 3 bases, J lost 0 bases, and 11 bases lay in between. The V gene's germline CDR1 is LNHDA and CDR2 SQIVND (reference sequence). The CDR3 covers 15 residues. Sequencing was performed on CD4+ or CD8+ T cells sorted from blood, taken in a trial of the OX40 agonist ivuxolimab. V is TRBV19 and J is TRBJ1-2; D is perhaps TRBD1 (5 bases). The receptor's source is an adult with an advanced solid tumor such as melanoma, head and neck, liver or kidney cancer. CDR3 region: CASSIEGIANYGYTF. As DNA, the CDR3 is TGTGCCAGTAGTATCGAGGGGATAGCTAACTATGGCTACACCTTC.